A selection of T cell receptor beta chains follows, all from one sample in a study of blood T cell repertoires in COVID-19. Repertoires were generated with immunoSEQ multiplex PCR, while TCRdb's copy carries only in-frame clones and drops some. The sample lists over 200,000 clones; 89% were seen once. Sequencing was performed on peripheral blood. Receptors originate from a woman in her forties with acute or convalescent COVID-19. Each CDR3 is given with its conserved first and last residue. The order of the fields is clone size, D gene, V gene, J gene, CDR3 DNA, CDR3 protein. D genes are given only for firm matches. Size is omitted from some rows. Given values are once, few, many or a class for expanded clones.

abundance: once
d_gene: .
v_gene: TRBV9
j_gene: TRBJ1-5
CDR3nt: TGTGCCAGCAGCGTAGGTCCGGATCAGCCCCAGCATTTT
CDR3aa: CASSVGPDQPQHF

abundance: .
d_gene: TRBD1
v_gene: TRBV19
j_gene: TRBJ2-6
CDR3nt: TGTGCCAGTAGTTTCGGACAGGGGCTTGCTGGGGCCAACGTCCTGACTTTC
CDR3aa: CASSFGQGLAGANVLTF

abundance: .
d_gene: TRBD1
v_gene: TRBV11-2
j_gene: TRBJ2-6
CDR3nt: TGTGCCAGCAGCCCACTCAGTAGGGACAGGGGGCTTGGGGCCAACGTCCTGACTTTC
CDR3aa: CASSPLSRDRGLGANVLTF

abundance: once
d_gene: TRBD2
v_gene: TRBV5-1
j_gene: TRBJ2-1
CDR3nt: TGCGCCAGCAGTTCTAGCGGGAACCCGAGGGATGAGCAGTTCTTC
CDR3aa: CASSSSGNPRDEQFF

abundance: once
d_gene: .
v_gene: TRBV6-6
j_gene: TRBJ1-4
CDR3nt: TGTGCCAGCAGTTACAGGGGGAATGAAAAACTGTTTTTT
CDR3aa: CASSYRGNEKLFF

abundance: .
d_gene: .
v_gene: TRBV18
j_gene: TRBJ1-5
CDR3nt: TGTGCCAGCTCATCTCGGTTCCAACAGCCCCAGCATTTT
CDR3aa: CASSSRFQQPQHF

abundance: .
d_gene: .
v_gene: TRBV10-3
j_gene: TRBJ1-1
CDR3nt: TGTGCCATCAGTGTTACCCCCGCGACACAACCGAACACTGAAGCTTTCTTT
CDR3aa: CAISVTPATQPNTEAFF

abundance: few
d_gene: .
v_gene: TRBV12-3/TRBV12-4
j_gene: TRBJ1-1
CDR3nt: TGTGCCAGCAGTTTAGGCAGGGCGACTGAAGCTTTCTTT
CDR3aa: CASSLGRATEAFF

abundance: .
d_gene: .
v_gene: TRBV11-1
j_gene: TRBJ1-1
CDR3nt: TGTGCCAGCAGCGTGGGGGGGATCACTGAAGCTTTCTTT
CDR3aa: CASSVGGITEAFF

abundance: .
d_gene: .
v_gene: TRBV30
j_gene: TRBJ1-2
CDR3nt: TGTGCCTGGAGTGGCCTATCTAACTATGGCTACACCTTC
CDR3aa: CAWSGLSNYGYTF

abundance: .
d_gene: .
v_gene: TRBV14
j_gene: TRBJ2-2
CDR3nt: TGTGCCAGCAGCCAGAGGACACCCCCCACCGGGGAGCTGTTTTTT
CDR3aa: CASSQRTPPTGELFF

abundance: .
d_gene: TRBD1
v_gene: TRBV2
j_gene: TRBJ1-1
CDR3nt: TGTGCCAGCAGTGAAGGTGGACAGGTGCCTGCTTTCTTT
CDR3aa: CASSEGGQVPAFF

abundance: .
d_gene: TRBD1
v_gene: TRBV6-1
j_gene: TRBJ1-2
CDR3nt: TGTGCCAGCAGTGAAGCGCCGGGACAGAGCTATGGCTACACCTTC
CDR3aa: CASSEAPGQSYGYTF

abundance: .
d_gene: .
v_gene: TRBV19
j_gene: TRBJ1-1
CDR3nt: TGTGCCAGTAGTTCCCACAGGGTAGGGACTGAAGCTTTCTTT
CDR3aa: CASSSHRVGTEAFF

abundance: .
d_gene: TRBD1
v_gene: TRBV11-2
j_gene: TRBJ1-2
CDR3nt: TGTGCCAGCAGACAAGACAGGGGGGTTCGCGGCTACACCTTC
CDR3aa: CASRQDRGVRGYTF

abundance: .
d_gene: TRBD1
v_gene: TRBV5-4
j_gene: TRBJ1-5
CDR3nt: TGTGCCAGCAGCTTTGACAGGGGTAAAAATCAGCCCCAGCATTTT
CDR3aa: CASSFDRGKNQPQHF

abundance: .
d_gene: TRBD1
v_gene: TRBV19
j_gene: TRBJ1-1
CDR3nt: TGTGCCAGTAGGACAGGGGGTACTGAAGCTTTCTTT
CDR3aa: CASRTGGTEAFF

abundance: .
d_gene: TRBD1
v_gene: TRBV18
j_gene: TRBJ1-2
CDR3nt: TGTGCCAGCTCACCCCGGACAGGGTCCTATGGCTACACCTTC
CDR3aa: CASSPRTGSYGYTF

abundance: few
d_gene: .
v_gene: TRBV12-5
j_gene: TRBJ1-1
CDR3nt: TGTGCTAGTGGTCGGGGGAACACTGAAGCTTTCTTT
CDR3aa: CASGRGNTEAFF

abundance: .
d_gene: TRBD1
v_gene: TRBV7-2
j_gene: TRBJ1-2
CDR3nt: TGTGCCAGCAGCTTACAAACAGGGGATGCAAACTATGGCTACACCTTC
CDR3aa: CASSLQTGDANYGYTF

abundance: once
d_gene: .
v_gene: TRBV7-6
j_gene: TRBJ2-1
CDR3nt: TGTGCCAGCAGCTTAGCGGGGGGGCCCTACAATGAGCAGTTCTTC
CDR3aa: CASSLAGGPYNEQFF

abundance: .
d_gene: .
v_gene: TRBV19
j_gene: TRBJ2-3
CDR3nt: TGTGCCAGTAGTATAGTAAGCGGTCATACGCAGTATTTT
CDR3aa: CASSIVSGHTQYF

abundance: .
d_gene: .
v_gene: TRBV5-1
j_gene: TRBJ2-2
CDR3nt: TGCGCCAGCAGTCAGGGGGGCCATGGCGGGGAGCTGTTTTTT
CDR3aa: CASSQGGHGGELFF

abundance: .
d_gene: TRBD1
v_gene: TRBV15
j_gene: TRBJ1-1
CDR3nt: TGTGCCACCACGGATGGGACAGGGCTGAACACTGAAGCTTTCTTT
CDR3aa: CATTDGTGLNTEAFF

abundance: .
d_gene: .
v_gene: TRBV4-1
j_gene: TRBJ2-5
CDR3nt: TGCGCCAGCAGCCAAGTATGGCGGAATCAAGAGACCCAGTACTTC
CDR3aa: CASSQVWRNQETQYF

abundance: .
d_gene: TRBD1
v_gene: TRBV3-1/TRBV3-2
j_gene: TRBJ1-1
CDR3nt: TGTGCCAGCAGCCCATGGGACAGGAGCGGTCGACCCGACACTGAAGCTTTCTTT
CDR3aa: CASSPWDRSGRPDTEAFF

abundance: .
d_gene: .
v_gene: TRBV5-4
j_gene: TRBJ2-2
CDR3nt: TGTGCCAGCGAGGGATACACCGGGGAGCTGTTTTTT
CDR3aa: CASEGYTGELFF

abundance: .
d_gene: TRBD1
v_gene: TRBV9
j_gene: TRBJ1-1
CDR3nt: TGTGCCAGCAGCGTAGGTGTGGGACAGCCGAACACTGAAGCTTTCTTT
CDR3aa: CASSVGVGQPNTEAFF

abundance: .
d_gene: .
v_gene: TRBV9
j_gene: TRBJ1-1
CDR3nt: TGTGCCAGCAGCGGGGGTGGAGGCACTGAAGCTTTCTTT
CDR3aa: CASSGGGGTEAFF

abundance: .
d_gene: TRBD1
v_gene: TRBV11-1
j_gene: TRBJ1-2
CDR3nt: TGTGCCAGCAGCCGGGACAGCCTGTCCGGGGGCTACACCTTC
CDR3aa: CASSRDSLSGGYTF

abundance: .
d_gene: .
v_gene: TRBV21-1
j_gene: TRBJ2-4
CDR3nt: TGTGCCAGCAGCAAAGGAGGCGCACAGGTGGCCAAAAACATTCAGTACTTC
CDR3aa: CASSKGGAQVAKNIQYF

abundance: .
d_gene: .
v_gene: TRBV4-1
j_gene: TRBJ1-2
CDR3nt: TGCGCCAGCAGCCAAGATAGTTTAGAGGAGACGGACTATGGCTACACCTTC
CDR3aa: CASSQDSLEETDYGYTF

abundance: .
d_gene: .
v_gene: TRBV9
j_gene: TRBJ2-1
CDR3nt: TGTGCCAGCAGCCCGGGTGGCGGGGGCCACAATGAGCAGTTCTTC
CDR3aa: CASSPGGGGHNEQFF

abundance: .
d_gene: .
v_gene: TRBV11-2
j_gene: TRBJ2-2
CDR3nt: TGTGCCAGCAGCTTAGTAATGAACACCGGGGAGCTGTTTTTT
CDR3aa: CASSLVMNTGELFF

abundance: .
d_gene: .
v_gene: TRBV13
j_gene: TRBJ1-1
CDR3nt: TGTGCCAGCAGCCCCGGGGTCCGGGGAGGAAAGAACACTGAAGCTTTCTTT
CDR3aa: CASSPGVRGGKNTEAFF

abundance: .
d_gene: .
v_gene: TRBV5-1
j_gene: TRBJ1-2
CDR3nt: TGCGCCAGCAGCTTGGCGGAGGATTTGAACTATGGCTACACCTTC
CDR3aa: CASSLAEDLNYGYTF

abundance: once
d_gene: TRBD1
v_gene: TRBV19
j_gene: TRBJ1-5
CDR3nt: TGTGCCAGTAGTATGGCGGGACAGGGCAATCAGCCCCAGCATTTT
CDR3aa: CASSMAGQGNQPQHF

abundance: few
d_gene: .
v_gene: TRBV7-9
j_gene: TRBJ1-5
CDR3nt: TGTGCCAGCAGCTTAGCGGGAGCGGGCGTCAATCAGCCCCAGCATTTT
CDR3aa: CASSLAGAGVNQPQHF

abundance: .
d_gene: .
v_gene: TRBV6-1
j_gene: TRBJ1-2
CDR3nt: TGTGCCAGCAGTGAACTCGCAGGGTACTATGGCTACACCTTC
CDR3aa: CASSELAGYYGYTF

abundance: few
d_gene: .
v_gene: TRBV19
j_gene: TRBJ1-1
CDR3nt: TGTGCCAGTAGTACGACAGGTCCGTTGATGGCTTTCTTT
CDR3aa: CASSTTGPLMAFF

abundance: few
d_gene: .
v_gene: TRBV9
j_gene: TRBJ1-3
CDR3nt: TGTGCCAGCAGCGCCACTCTAACTCCCAACTCTGGAAACACCATATATTTT
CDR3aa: CASSATLTPNSGNTIYF

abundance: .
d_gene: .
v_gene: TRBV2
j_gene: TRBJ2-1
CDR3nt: TGTGCCAGCAGTAGAAACTATCTACTCAATGAGCAGTTCTTC
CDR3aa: CASSRNYLLNEQFF

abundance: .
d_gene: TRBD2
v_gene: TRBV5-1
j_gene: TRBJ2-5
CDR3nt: TGCGCCAGCAGGGGTAGCGGGGCTGGGGAGACCCAGTACTTC
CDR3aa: CASRGSGAGETQYF

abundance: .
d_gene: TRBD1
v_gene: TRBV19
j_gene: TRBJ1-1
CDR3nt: TGTGCCAGCCCCGGTAAAACTTACCGGGACAGCGCGAACACTGAAGCTTTCTTT
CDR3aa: CASPGKTYRDSANTEAFF

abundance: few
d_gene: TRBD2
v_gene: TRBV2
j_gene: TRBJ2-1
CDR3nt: TGTGCCAGCAGTGAGAGTGTCGGGACTAGCGGGGGTAATGAGCAGTTCTTC
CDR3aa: CASSESVGTSGGNEQFF

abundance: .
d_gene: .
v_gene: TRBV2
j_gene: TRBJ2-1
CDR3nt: TGTGCCAGCAGTGCCAACAGGGAAAACGAGCAGTTCTTC
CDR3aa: CASSANRENEQFF

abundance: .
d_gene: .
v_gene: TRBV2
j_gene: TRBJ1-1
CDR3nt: TGTGCCAGCAGAGGGGTGATTGGGGGAGGGACTGAAGCTTTCTTT
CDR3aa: CASRGVIGGGTEAFF

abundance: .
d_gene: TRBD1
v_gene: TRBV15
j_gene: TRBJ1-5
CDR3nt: TGTGCCACCAGCAGATTCCCCGGGACAGGGGAAAACAATCAGCCCCAGCATTTT
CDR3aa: CATSRFPGTGENNQPQHF

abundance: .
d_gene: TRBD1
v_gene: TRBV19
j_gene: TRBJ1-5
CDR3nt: TGTGCCAGTAGTTCTATGGGACAGGTTAGCAATCAGCCCCAGCATTTT
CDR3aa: CASSSMGQVSNQPQHF

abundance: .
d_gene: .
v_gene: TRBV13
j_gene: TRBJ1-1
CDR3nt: TGTGCCAGCAGCTTAGGCCACAGGGACGGGAACACTGAAGCTTTCTTT
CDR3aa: CASSLGHRDGNTEAFF

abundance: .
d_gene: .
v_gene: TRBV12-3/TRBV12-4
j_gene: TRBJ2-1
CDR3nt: TGTGCCAGCAGTTTTAGCCAGACGAATGAGCAGTTCTTC
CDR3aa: CASSFSQTNEQFF

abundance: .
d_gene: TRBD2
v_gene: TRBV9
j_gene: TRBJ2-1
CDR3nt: TGTGCCAGCAGCACAACTAGCGGGGGAGACAATGAGCAGTTCTTC
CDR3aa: CASSTTSGGDNEQFF

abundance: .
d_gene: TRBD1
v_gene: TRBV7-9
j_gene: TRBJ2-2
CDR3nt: TGTGCCAGCAGCTTACAGGGGGTCTGGGCCGGGGAGCTGTTTTTT
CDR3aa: CASSLQGVWAGELFF

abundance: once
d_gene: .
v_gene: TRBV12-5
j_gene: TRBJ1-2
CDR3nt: TGTGCTAGTGGTTTGGTCCCAGGCCTGACTAACTATGGCTACACCTTC
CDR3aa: CASGLVPGLTNYGYTF

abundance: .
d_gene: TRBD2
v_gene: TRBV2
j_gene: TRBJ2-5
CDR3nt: TGTGCCAGCAGTGGACTAGCGGGGAACGGGGCCCAAGAGACCCAGTACTTC
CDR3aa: CASSGLAGNGAQETQYF